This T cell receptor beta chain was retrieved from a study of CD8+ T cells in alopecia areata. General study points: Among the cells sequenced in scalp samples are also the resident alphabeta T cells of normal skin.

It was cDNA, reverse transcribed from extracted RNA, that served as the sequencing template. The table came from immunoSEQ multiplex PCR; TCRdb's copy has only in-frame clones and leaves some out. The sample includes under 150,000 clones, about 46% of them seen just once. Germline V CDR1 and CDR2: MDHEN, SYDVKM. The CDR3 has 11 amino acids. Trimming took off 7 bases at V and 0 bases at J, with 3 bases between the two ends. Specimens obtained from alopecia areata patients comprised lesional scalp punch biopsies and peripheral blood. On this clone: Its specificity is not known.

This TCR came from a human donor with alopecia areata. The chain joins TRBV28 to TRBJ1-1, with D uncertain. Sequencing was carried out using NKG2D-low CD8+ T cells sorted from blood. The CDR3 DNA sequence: TGTGCCAGCACGGTGAACACTGAAGCTTTCTTT. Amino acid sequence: CASTVNTEAFF.